The sequence of this TCR beta chain was determined in a study of T cells after posttransplantation cyclophosphamide. Study results and caveats: Skin or GI-infiltrating T cells shared few TRB sequences with blood. Recipient CMV seropositivity and CMV reactivation strongly tracked TRB clonality.

Germline loops: CDR1 SGHVS, CDR2 FNYEAQ. The CDR3 contains 16 residues. On this clone itself: Its target is not known. The junction shows a germline mismatch at one end, possibly a read error.

Assay: immunoSEQ multiplex PCR; the TCRdb copy retains only in-frame clones and omits some. The data contain about 18,000 clones, around 78% of them singletons. The chain links TRBV7-6 to TRBJ2-7; 10 bases agree with TRBD1. Sequences were obtained from memory CD4+ T cells sorted from blood. The receptor was isolated from a young man in good health and a related stem cell transplant donor. The CDR3 loop reads CAGSSPDRDRGNEQYF. The CDR3 nucleotides are TGTGCCGGCAGCTCACCAGACCGGGACAGGGGAAACGAGCAGTACTTC.